This T cell receptor beta chain derives from a study of cytomegalovirus exposure and HLA in healthy donors. In the case of this clone: Antigen: not known.

Overall study results and limits: With high specificity and sensitivity, the classifier reportedly diagnosed cytomegalovirus status.

Sequenced by immunoSEQ multiplex PCR; TCRdb stores in-frame clones only, minus some. The repertoire has about 160,000 clones, 88% of them found once; the top ten carry 2.5% to 3%. The CDR3 loop spans 14 amino acids. CDR1 and CDR2 from the germline V gene are SEHNR and FQNEAQ (reference sequence). V gave up 6 bases and J gave up 4 bases, with 15 bases separating them. This receptor was identified in a man between 18 and 35 years old in good health and CMV-seronegative. The sample comprised PBMCs. The chain couples TRBV7-9 to TRBJ2-5; maybe TRBD2 (6 bases). The DNA for the CDR3 is TGTGCCAGCAGGCCAGTGCCGGGGGTAGAGACCCAGTACTTC. Amino acid sequence: CASRPVPGVETQYF. The full variable domain, in which reference TRBV7-9 and TRBJ2-5 provide the parts outside the CDR3, is DTGVSQNPRHKITKRGQNVTFRCDPISEHNRLYWYRQTLGQGPEFLTYFQNEAQLEKSRLLSDRFSAERPKGSFSTLEIQRTEQGDSAMYLCASRPVPGVETQYFGPGTRLLVL.